The sequence of this TCR beta chain was determined in a study of shared clonotypes between healthy human individuals (dated by TCRdb to about 2020). Broadly, across the study: The cohort comprised a couple of women and three men aged 18 to 49 years. For each donor, CD4 naive and CD4 memory were each run on three plates, CD8 naive on two plates, and CD8 memory on one plate. The study deeply sequenced blood TCR repertoires of about 5 healthy adults to estimate repertoire size and the extent of clonotype sharing between individuals. To increase sequencing depth and limit assay-specific biases, TCR repertoire library preparation and sequencing were carried out by different laboratories using diverse techniques. Each donor's leukapheresis produced roughly between roughly 0.94 and 9.5 billion PBMCs. Overall results and qualifications from the work: Incomplete sequencing was indicated by rarefaction of sorted-subset datasets, despite the large sequencing depth. Higher generation probabilities were observed for clonotypes shared by all four sorted-subset donors than for non-shared clonotypes. Naive subsets generally had larger estimated clonotype richness than memory subsets did. Pairwise subsampling led to the expectation that sequencing depth would affect the degree of clonotype sharing among donors. Sampling was restricted to blood, and TCR repertoires in tissue are likely to differ from TCR repertoires in blood. Across four donors, around 5.4% of naive CD4, approximately 3.6% of naive CD8, 2% to 2.5% of memory CD4, and approximately 0.42% of memory CD8 clonotypes were shared. Because the study included only a small number of donors, the genetic and exposure-history diversity represented was limited.

With respect to this clone: The target of this receptor is not known. One base away there is no much larger clone; base qualities are not given.

The germline V gene (reference sequence) gives CDR1 as PRHDT and CDR2 as FYEKMQ. Measured from the cysteine to the phenylalanine, the CDR3 is 15 residues long. The read is trimmed to its CDR3 DNA, 45 bases read in frame from base 1. V is pruned by 1 base and J by 6 bases, leaving 5 bases of the junction without a gene match. Using the deep immunoSEQ assay, multiplex PCR amplified TCR CDR3 regions from genomic DNA. Extracted genomic DNA from each cell subset was spread evenly across all wells of several immunoSEQ 96-well plates, with each plate serving as a replicate. For sorted subsets, around 200 ng genomic DNA, equal to approximately 30,000 T cell genomes, was loaded into each replicate PCR. Purified libraries were quantified with a Qubit 3.0 fluorometer, sized on a Bioanalyzer 2100, and re-quantified with the KAPA Library Quantification kit. Every immunoSEQ 96-well plate was sequenced on a dedicated single-read 150-cycle Illumina NextSeq 550 flow cell. On the authors' methods: Because only junctional sequences without quality scores were contained in the immunoSEQ output, filtering matching that applied to full-length reads could not be performed. Sequences were annotated with PyIR, a Python wrapper for IgBLAST v1.9, and V/J genes and CDR3 were assigned using IMGT germline references. Reads with weak V/J assignments (E-value above 1e-6), missing CDR3, stop codons, out-of-frame junctions, or ambiguous translated residues were removed. V3J clonotypes were defined as sequences sharing an identical inferred V gene, J gene, and CDR3 amino acid sequence. The percentage overlap between two repertoires was calculated by dividing the number of shared unique clonotypes by the size of the smaller repertoire. Repertoire richness was assessed with RTK rarefaction, the Chao1 estimator, and Recon v2.1 estimates of unobserved clonotypes. For all TCRbeta clonotypes obtained by the gDNA method from four donors, generation probabilities were computed with OLGA. Entries here come from immuneACCESS through TCRdb and include only in-frame sequences with V and J called. Some clones fail to appear in such tables; in the studies checked, an unresolved V gene covers under half of the shortfall, and the cause of the remainder is unknown. The DNA was the basis for D and trimming; V, J and clone size are from that table. A total of more than 2,000,000 clones appear in this sample, 85% to 95% of them only once. The ten largest clones add up to 0.39% of the sample.

Donors were healthy HIV-negative adults with no recently reported acute infections or vaccinations. All donors were Caucasian adults living in Nashville, Tennessee, USA. CD4+ T cells were enriched by magnetic negative selection, after which naive cells were positively selected on CD45RA and the negative fraction was taken as the memory subset. Blood was obtained by leukapheresis, after which PBMCs were separated by Ficoll-Histopaque density gradient centrifugation and cryopreserved in liquid nitrogen vapor phase. Analytical flow cytometry was used to check the purity and quantity of every magnetically sorted T cell population. Genomic DNA was isolated from each sorted fraction and quantified by UV absorbance on a Nanodrop 2000c.

The material sequenced was naive CD4+ T cells from PBMCs. The cell subset or site label of this sample denotes: CD45RA+ positively selected. The TCR originated in a man between 18 and 35 years old in good health. Some clones in this sample may be carry-over from other donors' samples. The chain is made from TRBV13 and TRBJ1-1; TRBD1 fits 10 bases in the junction. Here is the DNA: TGTGCCAGCAGCTTAGTTGGGACAGGGGATGCTGAAGCTTTCTTT. Translation gives CASSLVGTGDAEAFF.